The entry that follows covers one TCR beta chain sequence. These data originate in a study of blood T cell repertoires in COVID-19. Study overall: The origin of the acute and convalescent COVID-19 samples was the United States, Italy and Spain. Sources were T cells, B-cell-depleted T cells, or PBMCs; the material itself was cDNA or gDNA.

Clones were read by immunoSEQ multiplex PCR, and TCRdb kept only the in-frame ones, dropping some. The data show 95,000 to 120,000 clones, more than 70% seen once. Trimming removed 0 bases from V and 0 bases from J, with 10 bases in between. CDR1 is SGDLS and CDR2 is YYNGEE in the germline V gene. There are 15 residues in the CDR3. This clonotype originated in a woman in her 70s who had recovered from COVID-19. What was sequenced was peripheral blood. J is TRBJ2-7 and V is TRBV9; D is unresolved. The CDR3 nucleotides are TGTGCCAGCAGCGTAGGGTTTGGCTTCTCCTACGAGCAGTACTTC. Protein sequence: CASSVGFGFSYEQYF.